Listed here are 9 T cell receptor beta chains from one sample, sequenced in a study of blood T cell repertoires in COVID-19. Only in-frame clones appear in the TCRdb table, and some are missing; sequencing was by immunoSEQ multiplex PCR. The sample contains around 94,000 clones, 85% of which appear only once. The sequenced material came from peripheral blood. The receptors come from a man aged 50 or older with acute or convalescent COVID-19.

Only a few counts were recorded for this clone. This sequence joins TRBV4-1 and TRBJ2-5; tentative D call: TRBD1 (6 bases). CDR3 length: 15 residues. Looked up from germline, CDR1 is MGHRA and CDR2 is YSYEKL. V dropped 3 bases and J dropped 5 bases, with 16 bases sitting between them. In nucleotides, the CDR3 is TGCGCCAGCAGCCAGGCACGCGGACAGAGGGAGACCCAGTACTTC. It translates to CASSQARGQRETQYF.

The chain has TRBV19 and TRBJ2-7; D possibly corresponds to TRBD2 (7 bases). There are 16 residues in the CDR3. The ends were cut back, 1 base at V and 2 bases at J, with 15 bases in the middle. Germline CDR1 and CDR2: LNHDA and SQIVND (reference sequence). CDR3 sequence reads: CASSIAGGVGPYEQYF. The DNA for the CDR3 is TGTGCCAGTAGTATAGCGGGGGGCGTGGGACCCTACGAGCAGTACTTC.

This rearrangement joins TRBV12-3 or TRBV12-4 to TRBJ1-2, with D perhaps TRBD1 (5 bases). V was clipped by 2 bases and J by 3 bases, with 7 bases between them. The CDR3 has 13 residues. CDR3 sequence (DNA): TGTGCCAGCAGTTTACAGACAGACTATGGCTACACCTTC. Residues: CASSLQTDYGYTF.

The chain links TRBV7-2 to TRBJ2-5; 9 nucleotides align to TRBD1. The CDR3 sequence is 15 residues long. Per the germline V gene, CDR1 is SGHTA and CDR2 is FQGNSA. The V and J ends lost 0 bases and 2 bases, in that order; junction bases with no gene match: 1. CDR3 sequence reads: CASSLAGTGQETQYF. CDR3 coding DNA: TGTGCCAGCAGCTTAGCCGGGACAGGGCAAGAGACCCAGTACTTC.

The chain has TRBV6-2 or TRBV6-3 and TRBJ1-5; TRBD1 matches 9 bases. Per the germline V gene, CDR1 is MNHEY and CDR2 is SVGEGT. The CDR3 sequence is 15 residues long. V lost 2 bases to trimming and J lost 6 bases; unmatched junction nucleotides: 5. Here the CDR3 DNA reads TGTGCCAGCAGTTACCCGGGACAGGGTATTCAGCCCCAGCATTTT. The encoded protein is CASSYPGQGIQPQHF.

This clone was detected only once. J is TRBJ2-5 and V is TRBV7-9; TRBD2 aligns across 7 bases. Trimming at V came to 1 base and at J to 4 bases, leaving 6 bases not matched to a gene. From germline, CDR1 is SEHNR and CDR2 FQNEAQ (reference sequence). The CDR3 has 15 amino acids. The CDR3 sequence is CASSLGGGSAETQYF. The CDR3 coding sequence is TGTGCCAGCAGCTTAGGCGGCGGGAGTGCAGAGACCCAGTACTTC.

The rearrangement links TRBV18 to TRBJ1-4; D not certain. The CDR3 sequence is 14 residues long. V lost 2 bases and J lost 5, with 9 bases in between. Germline lookup yields CDR1 KGHSH and CDR2 LQKENI. CDR3 nucleotide sequence: TGTGCCAGCTCACCATCCACAGTGAATGAAAAACTGTTTTTT. This codes for CASSPSTVNEKLFF.

A note on this clone: The sample has other DNA sequences that encode this CDR3 too. The rearrangement links TRBV12-3 or TRBV12-4 to TRBJ2-5, with D hard to call. The ends were cut back, 3 bases at V and 5 bases at J, with 4 bases in the middle. There are 11 residues in the CDR3. The CDR3 coding sequence is TGTGCCAGCAGTTTCCAGGAGACCCAGTACTTC. It encodes CASSFQETQYF.

The chain has TRBV15 and TRBJ2-7; a weak D match, TRBD1 (6 bases). Trimming left V 3 bases short and J 3 bases short, with 12 bases between. The CDR3 contains 14 residues. Germline CDR1 and CDR2: LNHNV and YYDKDF (reference sequence). CDR3 bases: TGTGCCACCAGCAGGGACAGTGGGAACTACGAGCAGTACTTC. Its translation: CATSRDSGNYEQYF. The entire variable domain, with the rest obtained from reference TRBV15 and TRBJ2-7, is as follows: DAMVIQNPRYQVTQFGKPVTLSCSQTLNHNVMYWYQQKSSQAPKLLFHYYDKDFNNEADTPDNFQSRRPNTSFCFLDIRSPGLGDTAMYLCATSRDSGNYEQYFGPGTRLTVT.